This T cell receptor beta chain was retrieved from a study of T cells in Graves' hyperthyroidism and ophthalmopathy. There were TCR beta CDR3 regions amplified from RNA transcripts. Researchers ran a first-round RT-PCR on the TCR CDR3 using the HTBI primer set. TCRdb re-called the multiplex PCR reads through MiXCR, storing one row per CDR3 protein. Here the sample spans some 420,000 distinct CDR3 sequences, around 15% being singletons. V lost 3 bases to trimming and J lost 6 bases, with 14 bases between them. This CDR3 contains 14 residues. Germline loops: CDR1 SGHVS, CDR2 FNYEAQ. This receptor was taken from a young woman with Graves' hyperthyroidism. The V gene is TRBV7-6, the J gene TRBJ1-2; tentative D call: TRBD1 (5 bases). Sequencing input: blood. Written as DNA, the CDR3 is TGTGCCAGCAGCTTGAAACCAGGGATGGATGGCTACACCTTC. Its translation is CASSLKPGMDGYTF.